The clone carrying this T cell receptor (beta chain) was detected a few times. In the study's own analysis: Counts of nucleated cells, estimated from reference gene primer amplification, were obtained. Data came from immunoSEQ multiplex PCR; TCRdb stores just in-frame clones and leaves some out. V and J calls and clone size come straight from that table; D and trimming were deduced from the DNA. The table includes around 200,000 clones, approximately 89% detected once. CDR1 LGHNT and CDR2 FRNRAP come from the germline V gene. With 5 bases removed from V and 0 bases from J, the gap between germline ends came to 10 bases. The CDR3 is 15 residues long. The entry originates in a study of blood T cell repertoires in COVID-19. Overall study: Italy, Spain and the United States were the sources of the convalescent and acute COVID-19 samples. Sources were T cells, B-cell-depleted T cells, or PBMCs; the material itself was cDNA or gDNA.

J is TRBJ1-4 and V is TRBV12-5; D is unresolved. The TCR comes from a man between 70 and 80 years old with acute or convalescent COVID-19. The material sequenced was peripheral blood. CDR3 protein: CASGGLFATNEKLFF. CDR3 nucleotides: TGTGCTAGTGGTGGACTGTTCGCAACTAATGAAAAACTGTTTTTT.